This paragraph reports one T cell receptor beta chain. Other DNA sequences of this sample code for an identical CDR3. The assay was immunoSEQ multiplex PCR, and TCRdb's table has in-frame clones only and misses some. The sample shows about 17,000 clones, around 73% of them seen only once. V was clipped by 2 bases and J by 5 bases; unmatched bases: 7. The CDR3 contains 16 residues. Germline V gene data show CDR1 as SGHRS and CDR2 as YFSETQ. This sample was taken from a study of blood T cell repertoires in COVID-19. Study-level information: From T cells, B-cell-depleted T cells, or PBMCs came the material, which was cDNA or gDNA.

This chain joins TRBV5-1 and TRBJ2-5; 12 bases are shared with TRBD2. The sequence came from a man aged 55-75 years with active or convalescent COVID-19. Specimen: peripheral blood. In nucleotides, the CDR3 is TGCGCCAGCAGCTTAGAGACTAGCGGGGGCGGGGAGACCCAGTACTTC. As protein: CASSLETSGGGETQYF.